The 32 T cell receptor beta chains listed next were all sequenced from one sample in a study of blood T cells in healthy people across ages. PCR was performed a second time for 7 to 11 cycles using a sample-barcoded 5' primer and a J-beta primer mix. TCRdb passed the 5' RACE reads through MiXCR, listing each CDR3 protein once. The sample has some 1.5 million distinct CDR3 sequences; over 25% are singletons. Sequencing was carried out using blood. These receptors were collected from a woman aged 25-40 years in good health.

The rearrangement uses TRBV7-2 and TRBJ1-3; no reliable D call. Trimming stripped 1 base from V and 0 bases from J, with 10 bases between. There are 16 residues in the CDR3. The germline gives CDR1 SGHTA, CDR2 FQGNSA. CDR3 bases: TGTGCCAGCAGCTTAGTGACGCAGAGCTCTGGAAACACCATATATTTT. The encoded protein is CASSLVTQSSGNTIYF. Full variable domain (remainder filled in from reference TRBV7-2 and TRBJ1-3): GAGVSQSPSNKVTEKGKDVELRCDPISGHTALYWYRQSLGQGLEFLIYFQGNSAPDKSGLPSDRFSAERTGGSVSTLTIQRTQQEDSAVYLCASSLVTQSSGNTIYFGEGSWLTVV.

The chain carries TRBV6-5 and TRBJ2-5; unclear D gene. Trimming removed 6 bases at V and 2 bases at J, with 10 bases between. CDR1 and CDR2 from the germline V gene are MNHEY and SVGAGI. This CDR3 has 13 amino acids. This CDR3 reads CASRQPGQETQYF. The CDR3 coding sequence is TGTGCCAGCAGACAACCGGGTCAAGAGACCCAGTACTTC.

As to this clonotype: This may stem from a read error, because a much larger clone lies one nucleotide away. V gene TRBV20-1 combines with J gene TRBJ2-5; 12 bases fit TRBD2. Germline lookup yields CDR1 DFQATT and CDR2 SNEGSKA (reference sequence). CDR3 size: 14 residues. J lost 11 bases, V lost 3 bases, and 10 bases had no gene match. The chain's CDR3 is CSARGTSGYYEQYF. The CDR3 region has the DNA TGCAGTGCTAGGGGGACTAGCGGGTATTATGAGCAGTACTTC.

The rearrangement links TRBV6-2 or TRBV6-3 to TRBJ1-5; no reliable D call. The CDR3 runs to 14 residues. V dropped 7 bases and J dropped 5 bases, with 15 bases sitting between them. Looked up from germline, CDR1 is MNHEY and CDR2 is SVGEGT. CDR3 loop: CASIDPQPDQPQHF. In DNA form, the CDR3 reads TGTGCCAGCATCGACCCTCAACCTGATCAGCCCCAGCATTTT.

A note on this clonotype: One junction end disagrees with the germline gene, perhaps due to a read error. V and J are TRBV7-9 and TRBJ2-6, with D tentatively TRBD1 (5 bases). This CDR3 spans 12 amino acids. The germline V gene has CDR1 SEHNR and CDR2 FQNEAQ (reference sequence). This CDR3 reads CASSLDVTEQNF. CDR3 DNA sequence: TGTGCCAGCAGCTTAGATGTGACAGAGCAGAACTTC.

This chain joins TRBV6-1 and TRBJ2-5; TRBD1 agrees at 7 bases. Trimming cost V 3 bases and J 5 bases; bases outside gene matches: 9. CDR3 length: 15 residues. CDR1 and CDR2 (germline): MNHNS, SASEGT. This CDR3 is CASSETGQGDETQYF. In DNA form, the CDR3 reads TGTGCCAGCAGTGAGACGGGGCAGGGGGACGAGACCCAGTACTTC.

This sequence joins TRBV30 and TRBJ2-1, with 9 positions matching TRBD2. After removal of 8 bases from V and 4 bases from J, the junction contained 9 bases not matched to a gene. Germline CDR1 and CDR2: GTSNPN and SVGIG (reference sequence). This CDR3 comprises 14 residues. CDR3 protein: CAHKVAGAYNEQFF. DNA for the CDR3: TGTGCCCATAAGGTAGCGGGAGCTTACAATGAGCAGTTCTTC.

This clonotype was counted ten times or more. The chain employs TRBV7-2 and TRBJ2-1; 8 positions match TRBD2. Germline V CDR1 and CDR2: SGHTA, FQGNSA. This CDR3 region has 15 residues. Trimming at V came to 2 bases and at J to 2 bases, leaving 2 bases not matched to a gene. CDR3 DNA sequence: TGTGCCAGCAGCTTACAGCGGGGGACCTACAATGAGCAGTTCTTC. It translates to CASSLQRGTYNEQFF. Based on the CDR3 plus reference TRBV7-2 and TRBJ2-1, the full variable domain is GAGVSQSPSNKVTEKGKDVELRCDPISGHTALYWYRQSLGQGLEFLIYFQGNSAPDKSGLPSDRFSAERTGGSVSTLTIQRTQQEDSAVYLCASSLQRGTYNEQFFGPGTRLTVL.

This clonotype showed up just a few times. The chain links TRBV11-2 to TRBJ2-1; TRBD2 matches at 10 bases. The CDR3 runs to 15 residues. Trimming took 5 bases from V and 4 from J; bases not matched to a gene: 5. CDR1 is SGHAT and CDR2 is FQNNGV in the germline V gene. CDR3 DNA sequence: TGTGCCAGCAGCGGACTAGCGGCCTCTTACAATGAGCAGTTCTTC. Its translation: CASSGLAASYNEQFF.

The J gene is TRBJ2-1, the V gene TRBV27; 8 positions match TRBD2. The CDR3 has 15 amino acids. With V trimmed by 4 bases and J by 1 base, 3 bases remained unmatched. CDR1 is MNHEY and CDR2 is SMNVEV in the germline V gene (reference sequence). The CDR3 sequence is CASSWSSGSYNEQFF. CDR3 DNA sequence: TGTGCCAGCAGTTGGTCTAGCGGGTCCTACAATGAGCAGTTCTTC.

As to this clonotype: At one end the junction does not follow the germline gene, possibly because of a read error. The rearrangement joins TRBV4-1 to TRBJ1-2; TRBD1 agrees at 11 bases. Germline values: CDR1 MGHRA, CDR2 YSYEKL. CDR3 length equals 16 residues. The CDR3, as DNA: TGCGTCAGCAGCCAAGATGGGACAGGGGGACCCTATGGCTACACCTTC. Its translation: CVSSQDGTGGPYGYTF.

This clonotype turned up a few times. The rearrangement links TRBV20-1 to TRBJ2-3, with D possibly being TRBD1 (6 bases). CDR1 DFQATT and CDR2 SNEGSKA come from the germline V gene (reference sequence). Trimming took off 6 bases at V and 2 bases at J, with 12 bases between the two ends. This CDR3 comprises 13 residues. The CDR3 coding sequence is TGCAGTGCAGACGACAGGTACACAGATACGCAGTATTTT. It encodes CSADDRYTDTQYF.

This clonotype appeared many times. J is TRBJ2-5 and V is TRBV5-1; D is perhaps TRBD1 or TRBD2 (5 bases each). This CDR3 region has 13 residues. The germline V and J ends were trimmed by 2 bases and 3 bases, with 8 bases remaining between them. Germline V lookup: CDR1 SGHRS, CDR2 YFSETQ. CDR3: CASSLGEKETQYF. DNA of the CDR3: TGCGCCAGCAGCTTAGGGGAGAAAGAGACCCAGTACTTC. Full variable domain (outside the CDR3, taken from reference TRBV5-1 and TRBJ2-5): KAGVTQTPRYLIKTRGQQVTLSCSPISGHRSVSWYQQTPGQGLQFLFEYFSETQRNKGNFPGRFSGRQFSNSRSEMNVSTLELGDSALYLCASSLGEKETQYFGPGTRLLVL.

The CDR3 here is CASSLPPTDSIHEQYF. DNA for the CDR3: TGTGCCAGCAGCTTACCTCCAACCGACTCCATCCACGAGCAGTACTTC. This sequence joins TRBV7-9 and TRBJ2-7; D unresolved. Deletions cut 2 bases from V and 5 bases from J, with 19 bases between. In germline, CDR1 is SEHNR, CDR2 FQNEAQ (reference sequence). The CDR3 has 16 amino acids.

This clonotype was observed a handful of times. The chain combines TRBV6-4 with TRBJ2-3; 7 bases line up with TRBD1. V shed 8 bases, J shed 8 bases, and the junction held 13 bases outside the gene matches. This CDR3 is 14 amino acids long. The germline gives CDR1 MRHNA, CDR2 SNTAGT. DNA of the CDR3: TGTGCCAGCGGAGAGGGGGCAGACACTGGTACGCAGTATTTT. Protein product: CASGEGADTGTQYF.

V and J are TRBV27 and TRBJ2-7, with D hard to call. Germline assignment: CDR1 MNHEY and CDR2 SMNVEV (reference sequence). The V end lost 10 bases, the J end lost 5 bases, and 12 bases lay between the germline ends. CDR3 length: 11 residues. The CDR3 nucleotides are TGTGCCACCGAAGGGCGTCACGAGCAGTACTTC. Its protein is CATEGRHEQYF.

As concerns this clonotype: One base away lies a much larger clone, so this may be a sequencing read error. The V gene is TRBV28, the J gene TRBJ2-7, with TRBD1 matching 7 bases. Germline V CDR1 and CDR2: MDHEN, SYDVKM. This CDR3 contains 15 residues. CDR3 sequence: CVSSPSAGGGHEQYF. The CDR3 DNA reads TGTGTCAGCAGCCCCTCGGCAGGGGGTGGGCACGAGCAGTACTTC.

On this clonotype: A much larger clone differs by one base, so this may be a read error. The rearrangement joins TRBV29-1 to TRBJ2-1, with D unclear. Trimming took 5 bases from V and 0 from J, leaving 11 bases between them. The germline V gene has CDR1 SQVTM and CDR2 ANQGSEA. This CDR3 has 14 amino acids. In nucleotides, the CDR3 is TGCAGCGTTAGCAGGCCCGGCTCCTACAATGAGCAGTTCTTC. Protein sequence: CSVSRPGSYNEQFF.

The CDR3, as DNA: TGTGCCAGCCTCGGGAGCGGGACCTACGAGCAGTACTTC. It encodes CASLGSGTYEQYF. The V and J genes are TRBV27 and TRBJ2-7; 7 bases agree with TRBD2. The V gene's germline CDR1 is MNHEY and CDR2 SMNVEV (reference sequence). V dropped 8 bases and J dropped 2; count of bases not matched to a gene: 6. CDR3 length: 13 residues.

V and J are TRBV20-1 and TRBJ1-4; D unclear. The ends were cut back, 0 bases at V and 7 bases at J, with 6 bases in the middle. The germline CDR1 and CDR2 sequences are DFQATT and SNEGSKA (reference sequence). The CDR3 consists of 12 residues. The CDR3 here is CSARDAGEKLFF. CDR3 nucleotides: TGCAGTGCTAGAGACGCGGGTGAAAAACTGTTTTTT.

There are a few counts of this clonotype. This chain joins TRBV19 and TRBJ2-5; the D is unclear. Germline CDR1 reads LNHDA; CDR2 reads SQIVND (reference sequence). CDR3 size: 13 residues. V lost 4 bases and J 11 bases, leaving 17 bases between the germline ends. The CDR3 protein is CASSKGAYNEQYF. CDR3 DNA sequence: TGTGCCAGTAGTAAGGGCGCGTACAATGAGCAGTACTTC.

The chain carries TRBV6-6 and TRBJ1-5, with D possibly being TRBD1 (5 bases). Germline V gene data show CDR1 as MNHNY and CDR2 as SVGAGI (reference sequence). V lost 0 bases and J 4 bases, leaving 13 bases between the germline ends. The CDR3 runs 16 residues. CDR3 in DNA: TGTGCCAGCAGTTACTCCGCGCGGGGGGGAAATCAGCCCCAGCATTTT. This codes for CASSYSARGGNQPQHF.

There are a few counts of this clonotype. The chain joins TRBV3-1 to TRBJ1-1; D possibly corresponds to TRBD1 (5 bases). CDR3 length: 17 amino acids. Trimming pared 0 bases from V and 6 bases from J, leaving 20 bases between. Germline CDR1 is LGHDT and CDR2 is YNNKEL (reference sequence). CDR3 sequence (DNA): TGTGCCAGCAGCCAAGATTCTGACACAGCATGGGGCGCTGAAGCTTTCTTT. It is translated as CASSQDSDTAWGAEAFF. Variable domain in full (rest from reference TRBV3-1 and TRBJ1-1): DTAVSQTPKYLVTQMGNDKSIKCEQNLGHDTMYWYKQDSKKFLKIMFSYNNKELIINETVPNRFSPKSPDKAHLNLHINSLELGDSAVYFCASSQDSDTAWGAEAFFGQGTRLTVV.

This sequence joins TRBV4-1 and TRBJ1-1; 7 bases align to TRBD1. Germline CDR1 is MGHRA and CDR2 is YSYEKL. The CDR3 contains 16 residues. Unmatched junction bases numbered 9, after V lost 0 bases and J lost 5 bases. The DNA for the CDR3 is TGCGCCAGCAGCCAAGATGCGACAGGGTTAGGGACTGAAGCTTTCTTT. Its translation: CASSQDATGLGTEAFF.

Only one count was recorded for this clonotype. J is TRBJ2-2 and V is TRBV28; D not certain. The CDR3 spans 11 residues. Germline assignment: CDR1 MDHEN and CDR2 SYDVKM. Trimming removed 8 bases from V and 8 bases from J, with 9 bases in between. For the CDR3, the DNA is TGTGCCAGCGGGCCGAGGGGGGAGCTGTTTTTT. Translation gives CASGPRGELFF.

The V and J genes are TRBV6-6 and TRBJ1-1, with D uncertain. Germline assignment: CDR1 MNHNY and CDR2 SVGAGI (reference sequence). The CDR3 extends over 14 amino acids. Deletions cut 2 bases from V and 7 bases from J, with 14 bases between. In DNA form, the CDR3 reads TGTGCCAGCAGTTACGCGACAACCGTGGATGAAGCTTTCTTT. This encodes CASSYATTVDEAFF.

Remarks on this clonotype: One junction end does not reproduce the germline sequence, and a read error may be involved. The chain carries TRBV5-5 and TRBJ2-7, with unresolved D. The end of the DNA is better explained by TRBJ2-1, so the J call may be wrong. This CDR3 has 18 residues. Germline CDR1 and CDR2: SGHKS and YYEKEE (reference sequence). This chain's CDR3 is CASSLDLLGRPPYSEQFF. The CDR3 nucleotides read TGTGCCAGCAGCTTGGACCTGCTCGGCCGCCCCCCCTACAGTGAGCAGTTCTTC.

This clonotype was counted between two and nine times. This rearrangement joins TRBV27 to TRBJ2-5, with no clear D. Per the germline V gene, CDR1 is MNHEY and CDR2 is SMNVEV (reference sequence). This CDR3 is 13 amino acids long. Trimming took 10 bases from V and 2 from J, leaving 14 bases between them. The CDR3 DNA sequence: TGTGCCACCTCGGTTCGGAGTCAAGAGACCCAGTACTTC. Residues: CATSVRSQETQYF.

J is TRBJ1-1 and V is TRBV20-1; maybe TRBD1 (5 bases). The CDR3 is made up of 13 amino acids. The germline V and J ends were trimmed by 5 bases and 4 bases, with 14 bases remaining between them. Germline CDR1 is DFQATT and CDR2 is SNEGSKA (reference sequence). The CDR3 here is CSASRQTFTEAFF. CDR3 nucleotides: TGCAGTGCTTCCCGACAGACATTCACTGAAGCTTTCTTT.

This clonotype was picked up a small number of times. CDR3 residues: CASSRWPGNTEAFF. CDR3 sequence (DNA): TGCGCCAGCAGCCGTTGGCCCGGGAACACTGAAGCTTTCTTT. The rearrangement uses TRBV5-1 and TRBJ1-1; D not certain. The CDR3 has 14 amino acids. Germline values: CDR1 SGHRS, CDR2 YFSETQ. Trimming cost V 4 bases and J 1 base, with 11 bases left between them. The entire variable domain, with the rest obtained from reference TRBV5-1 and TRBJ1-1, is as follows: KAGVTQTPRYLIKTRGQQVTLSCSPISGHRSVSWYQQTPGQGLQFLFEYFSETQRNKGNFPGRFSGRQFSNSRSEMNVSTLELGDSALYLCASSRWPGNTEAFFGQGTRLTVV.

Worth noting for this clonotype: Being one base from a much bigger clone, this may be a read error. V usage is TRBV24-1 and J usage is TRBJ2-1, with unresolved D. The germline V and J ends were trimmed by 5 bases and 4 bases, with 14 bases remaining between them. Germline CDR1 and CDR2: KGHDR and SFDVKD. The CDR3 is 15 residues long. CDR3 nucleotide sequence: TGTGCCACCAGTGGGCACGGGTACTTATACAATGAGCAGTTCTTC. It codes for CATSGHGYLYNEQFF.

In this sample, this clonotype turned up a few times. This chain connects TRBV20-1 to TRBJ2-3, with D perhaps TRBD2 (5 bases). The CDR3 is 16 amino acids. CDR1 is DFQATT and CDR2 is SNEGSKA in the germline V gene (reference sequence). Trimming cost V 5 bases and J 2 bases, with 20 bases left between them. The CDR3 sequence is CSALPDTSINTDTQYF. The DNA for the CDR3 is TGCAGTGCTCTGCCTGATACTAGTATCAACACAGATACGCAGTATTTT.